What follows is one TCR beta chain and its context. The data are from a study of spatial heterogeneity in lung cancer. Study-level background: The cohort: under 80 early-stage, untreated non-small cell lung cancer patients. Follow-up PBMC samples were sequenced when available, at a median of approximately two years after resection.

Time point: blood at routine non-recurrence follow-up after resection. Whole RNA was taken from tumor, nontumor lung or frozen PBMC; it was then sequenced unsorted. Each CDR3 protein gets one entry after TCRdb re-called the 5' RACE reads with MiXCR. This repertoire shows 85,000 to 100,000 distinct CDR3 sequences, approximately 20% found once; its top ten account for just over 20%. The CDR3 is 15 amino acids. V dropped 4 bases and J dropped 4 bases, with 15 bases sitting between them. Germline V CDR1 and CDR2: SGDLS, YYNGEE. The sequence came from a male donor with early-stage non-small cell lung cancer. The material sequenced was PBMCs, taken at follow-up. V is TRBV9 and J is TRBJ2-1, with D possibly matching TRBD2 (5 bases). The CDR3 here is CASSPGEWTYNEQFF. The CDR3 DNA reads as TGTGCCAGCAGCCCCGGGGAGTGGACTTACAATGAGCAGTTCTTC.